Below are 16 T cell receptor beta chains sequenced from a single sample in a study of blood T cell repertoires in COVID-19. The repertoire was sequenced with immunoSEQ multiplex PCR; TCRdb's copy has only in-frame clones and lacks some. The table lists some 200,000 clones, about 87% of them singletons. Sequencing was performed on peripheral blood. The receptors here all came from a man in his late teens or twenties with active or convalescent COVID-19.

The chain joins TRBV16 to TRBJ1-2, with D uncertain. The CDR3 is made up of 14 amino acids. The germline V gene has CDR1 KGHSY and CDR2 FQNENV. Trimming cost V 2 bases and J 1 base, with 8 bases left between them. CDR3 in amino acids: CASSQRTDNYGYTF. CDR3 DNA: TGTGCCAGCAGCCAAAGAACAGATAACTATGGCTACACCTTC.

V gene TRBV12-3 or TRBV12-4 combines with J gene TRBJ2-1; a possible D gene is TRBD1 (6 bases). Trimming removed 5 bases at V and 10 bases at J, with 12 bases between. This CDR3 has 12 amino acids. Here the CDR3 reads CASSPNRAEQFF. In DNA, the CDR3 is TGTGCCAGCAGTCCCAACAGGGCGGAGCAGTTCTTC.

The rearrangement joins TRBV6-4 to TRBJ2-1, with no clear D. Trimming shortened V by 0 bases and J by 5 bases, and 5 bases separated the two germline ends. The V gene's germline CDR1 is MRHNA and CDR2 SNTAGT. This CDR3 comprises 13 residues. Written as DNA, the CDR3 is TGTGCCAGCAGTGACTCCGAGGACAATGAGCAGTTCTTC. Translating it yields CASSDSEDNEQFF.

The rearrangement joins TRBV27 to TRBJ1-6; no firm D call. The CDR3 has 19 amino acids. Germline V gives CDR1 MNHEY, CDR2 SMNVEV (reference sequence). The ends were cut back, 3 bases at V and 0 bases at J, with 18 bases in the middle. The CDR3 DNA reads TGTGCCAGCAGTTTTCCCCAGATTTCCGGGAGCTCCTATAATTCACCCCTCCACTTT. As protein: CASSFPQISGSSYNSPLHF.

This clone was counted only a few times. The chain couples TRBV28 to TRBJ1-5; D possibly corresponds to TRBD1 (6 bases). V lost 3 bases to trimming and J lost 6 bases, with 18 bases between them. CDR3 size: 16 residues. The V gene's germline CDR1 is MDHEN and CDR2 SYDVKM. CDR3 residues: CASSLSPRDIAQPQHF. The DNA for the CDR3 is TGTGCCAGCAGTTTGTCCCCCCGGGACATCGCTCAGCCCCAGCATTTT. Full variable domain (outside the CDR3, taken from reference TRBV28 and TRBJ1-5): DVKVTQSSRYLVKRTGEKVFLECVQDMDHENMFWYRQDPGLGLRLIYFSYDVKMKEKGDIPEGYSVSREKKERFSLILESASTNQTSMYLCASSLSPRDIAQPQHFGDGTRLSIL.

This chain uses TRBV5-1 with TRBJ2-2; 7 positions match TRBD1. V dropped 4 bases and J dropped 1; count of bases not matched to a gene: 4. The CDR3 extends over 15 amino acids. Looked up from germline, CDR1 is SGHRS and CDR2 is YFSETQ. In nucleotides, the CDR3 is TGCGCCAGCAGCAAGGGACAGCAGAACACCGGGGAGCTGTTTTTT. Translating it yields CASSKGQQNTGELFF.

This clone was counted a few times. Here the CDR3 reads CASGSGQGAQPQHF. DNA of the CDR3: TGTGCTAGTGGGTCTGGACAGGGGGCTCAGCCCCAGCATTTT. V gene TRBV12-5 combines with J gene TRBJ1-5, with TRBD1 matching over 11 bases. V trimming: 6 bases; J trimming: 6 bases; junction bases outside the gene matches: 4. The CDR3 contains 14 residues. Per the germline V gene, CDR1 is LGHNT and CDR2 is FRNRAP.

This sequence joins TRBV6-6 and TRBJ1-5; 7 positions match TRBD1. V lost 0 bases, J lost 6 bases, and 8 bases stayed unmatched. CDR1 and CDR2 from the germline V gene are MNHNY and SVGAGI (reference sequence). This CDR3 comprises 16 residues. The CDR3 region is CASSYSYSGGGQPQHF. The CDR3 DNA reads TGTGCCAGCAGTTACTCGTATTCAGGGGGTGGTCAGCCCCAGCATTTT.

This clone was seen only once. J is TRBJ2-4 and V is TRBV9, with D maybe TRBD1 (5 bases). Germline V lookup: CDR1 SGDLS, CDR2 YYNGEE. The CDR3 extends over 14 amino acids. Trimming took 4 bases from V and 0 from J, leaving 8 bases between them. The CDR3 DNA reads TGTGCCAGCAGCTTGGACATAGCCAAAAACATTCAGTACTTC. This sequence encodes CASSLDIAKNIQYF.

The chain has TRBV28 and TRBJ2-2; the match to TRBD1 covers 8 bases. V lost 9 bases to trimming and J lost 3 bases; unmatched junction nucleotides: 9. CDR1 MDHEN and CDR2 SYDVKM come from the germline V gene. The CDR3 runs to 15 residues. CDR3 DNA sequence: TGTGCCAGTACTACAGGGGGGTGGGACACCGGGGAGCTGTTTTTT. This sequence encodes CASTTGGWDTGELFF.

The chain carries TRBV28 and TRBJ1-5; 8 positions agree with TRBD1. Germline CDR1 reads MDHEN; CDR2 reads SYDVKM. Trimming cost V 5 bases and J 0 bases; bases outside gene matches: 6. This CDR3 contains 16 residues. For the CDR3, the DNA is TGTGCCAGCAGTACTACAGGGGGAGGTAGCAATCAGCCCCAGCATTTT. Translating gives CASSTTGGGSNQPQHF. The variable domain in full, with the rest retrieved from reference TRBV28 and TRBJ1-5, is DVKVTQSSRYLVKRTGEKVFLECVQDMDHENMFWYRQDPGLGLRLIYFSYDVKMKEKGDIPEGYSVSREKKERFSLILESASTNQTSMYLCASSTTGGGSNQPQHFGDGTRLSIL.

The V call is TRBV5-1, the J call TRBJ1-1; D is uncertain. The CDR3 covers 13 residues. V lost 1 base and J 2 bases, leaving 6 bases between the germline ends. CDR1 SGHRS and CDR2 YFSETQ come from the germline V gene. CDR3 sequence (DNA): TGCGCCAGCAGCTTGACAAGAAACACTGAAGCTTTCTTT. It translates to CASSLTRNTEAFF. The full variable domain, with the rest looked up from reference TRBV5-1 and TRBJ1-1, is KAGVTQTPRYLIKTRGQQVTLSCSPISGHRSVSWYQQTPGQGLQFLFEYFSETQRNKGNFPGRFSGRQFSNSRSEMNVSTLELGDSALYLCASSLTRNTEAFFGQGTRLTVV.

CDR3 protein: CASSPYGTKAGNTIYF. The DNA of the CDR3 is TGCGCCAGCAGCCCTTACGGGACAAAAGCCGGAAACACCATATATTTT. The chain is built from TRBV4-1 and TRBJ1-3, with D maybe TRBD1 (6 bases). CDR1 and CDR2 (germline): MGHRA, YSYEKL. This CDR3 comprises 16 residues. V lost 4 bases to trimming and J lost 4 bases, with 17 bases between them.

The chain has TRBV3-1 (or the pseudogene TRBV3-2) and TRBJ1-5; a possible D gene is TRBD1 (5 bases). This CDR3 has 16 amino acids. The V end lost 1 base, the J end lost 1 base, and 11 bases lay between the germline ends. Germline V gives CDR1 LGHDT, CDR2 YNNKEL (reference sequence). The DNA of the CDR3 is TGTGCCAGCAGCCAAGGTCGGGGGTTGAGCAATCAGCCCCAGCATTTT. Its protein is CASSQGRGLSNQPQHF.

The CDR3 is CASSSGQIQETQYF. The CDR3 region has the DNA TGTGCCAGCAGTTCTGGACAGATTCAAGAGACCCAGTACTTC. The chain uses TRBV28 and TRBJ2-5; a weak D match, TRBD1 (6 bases). The CDR3 has 14 residues. CDR1 is MDHEN, CDR2 SYDVKM, per germline. Trimming pared 4 bases from V and 2 bases from J, leaving 11 bases between.

This clone has just a few counts. The J gene is TRBJ1-2, the V gene TRBV7-8; TRBD1 is a possible D gene (6 bases). The germline gives CDR1 SGHVS, CDR2 FQNEAQ. The V end was cut by 8 bases, the J end by 6 bases, with 16 bases between. This CDR3 is 13 amino acids long. CDR3 bases: TGTGCCAGCTCAGCTCGGCCAGGGGATGGCTACACCTTC. It specifies CASSARPGDGYTF. Based on the CDR3 plus reference TRBV7-8 and TRBJ1-2, the full variable domain is GAGVSQSPRYKVAKRGQDVALRCDPISGHVSLFWYQQALGQGPEFLTYFQNEAQLDKSGLPSDRFFAERPEGSVSTLKIQRTQQEDSAVYLCASSARPGDGYTFGSGTRLTVV.